This T cell receptor (beta chain) originates from a study of T-cell memory formation after mild COVID-19. Study-wide findings and caveats: CD4+ contracting clones were mainly CM and EM; CD8+ ones, EMRA. Clones contracting day 15 to 85 were balanced CD4/CD8; later expanders leaned CD4+. Confirmation of SARS-CoV-2 specificity was lacking for second-wave clones peaking day 37.

A word on this clonotype: Its specificity is unknown.

The CDR3 is 11 amino acids. Germline assignment: CDR1 LGHNA and CDR2 YNFKEQ. Trimming took 11 bases from V and 7 from J, leaving 14 bases between them. 5'RACE with constant-segment primers yielded barcoded, UMI-tagged TCR alpha and TCR beta cDNA libraries. TCRdb passed the 5' RACE reads through MiXCR, listing each CDR3 protein once. The data show 400,000 to 450,000 distinct CDR3 sequences, roughly 18% seen once. This receptor was taken from a man in his late teens or twenties who had mild COVID-19 (a few samples of this study predate the infection). Cell type and time point are not known. The chain combines TRBV4-2 with TRBJ1-2; D is uncertain. Sequenced sample: PBMCs or a T cell subset sorted from them (not recorded which). The CDR3 DNA reads TGTGCCGCAGGCAAAGGGTTTGGCTACACCTTC. It is translated as CAAGKGFGYTF.